Listed here is a single T cell receptor (beta chain). Its antigen is unknown. This entry belongs to a study of cytomegalovirus exposure and HLA in healthy donors. Points from the study as a whole: Confirmation in vitro established that a few CMV-associated chains were specific for CMV antigens. It was reported in a later analysis that an Asian-associated ancestry cluster showed fewer N-insertions than the approximately 670-donor mean.

The PCR had 60 Vbeta and 13 Jbeta primers. The assay was immunoSEQ multiplex PCR, and TCRdb's table has in-frame clones only and misses some. The sample includes some 140,000 clones, 70% to 80% of them seen just once. The CDR3 is 14 residues long. The gene calls are TRBV21-1 and TRBJ2-5; the listed D gene, TRBD1, was not tested against the DNA. TRBV21-1 is reported as a pseudogene. The sample taken for sequencing was PBMCs. This sequence was found in a man aged 45-65 years in good health and CMV-seronegative. For the CDR3, the DNA is TGTGCCAGCAGTCCGGGACAGGCAATGGAGACCCAGTACTTC. The encoded protein is CASSPGQAMETQYF.